Following are 7 T cell receptor beta chains from one sample sequenced in a study of vaccination effects on CD4 cells after COVID-19. TCRdb's table, derived via immunoSEQ multiplex PCR, lists solely in-frame clones and lacks some. The table lists around 70,000 clones, around 77% of them singletons. These receptors lack a known antigen. The authors isolated CD4+ T cells after more than eight days of culture. The source was CD4+ T cells from PBMCs cultured without peptide, collected before COVID-19 vaccination. The receptors derive from a human donor who received a COVID-19 vaccine.

The chain uses TRBV5-1 and TRBJ1-2; D unclear. The CDR3 spans 14 residues. Germline V gives CDR1 SGHRS, CDR2 YFSETQ. V dropped 7 bases and J dropped 4 bases, with 17 bases sitting between them. CDR3 residues: CASATSEGGYGYTF. In DNA form, the CDR3 reads TGCGCCAGCGCCACCAGTGAGGGTGGCTATGGCTACACCTTC.

This clone has just one count. This chain links TRBV10-3 with TRBJ2-5; D is unresolved. Germline V CDR1 and CDR2: ENHRY, SYGVKD. Trimming stripped 4 bases from V and 3 bases from J, with 12 bases between. The CDR3 is 14 amino acids. Here the CDR3 DNA reads TGTGCCATCAGTGGACGGAAAGAAGAAGAGACCCAGTACTTC. Its translation is CAISGRKEEETQYF.

V and J are TRBV11-2 and TRBJ2-4, with D hard to call. The length of the CDR3 is 15 residues. Trimming took off 3 bases at V and 5 bases at J, with 14 bases between the two ends. Germline CDR1 SGHAT, CDR2 FQNNGV. CDR3: CASSLGLGRENIQYF. The CDR3 DNA is TGTGCCAGCAGCTTGGGCTTAGGTCGGGAAAACATTCAGTACTTC.

J is TRBJ2-5 and V is TRBV12-5, with TRBD2 as a possible D gene (5 bases). With 5 bases removed from V and 5 bases from J, the gap between germline ends came to 12 bases. This CDR3 has 13 residues. The germline V gene has CDR1 LGHNT and CDR2 FRNRAP. For the CDR3, the DNA is TGTGCTAGTGGTAGTGTGGGCGGGGAGACCCAGTACTTC. Its protein is CASGSVGGETQYF.

This clone was counted between two and nine times. The V gene is TRBV19, the J gene TRBJ2-1; TRBD1 aligns across 9 bases. V gave up 3 bases and J gave up 6 bases; unmatched junction bases: 6. The germline gives CDR1 LNHDA, CDR2 SQIVND (reference sequence). There are 15 residues in the CDR3. The CDR3 protein is CASSIDRGKVNEQFF. The CDR3 nucleotides are TGTGCCAGTAGTATTGACAGGGGGAAGGTCAATGAGCAGTTCTTC.

The V and J genes are TRBV2 and TRBJ1-6, with D possibly matching TRBD1 (6 bases). CDR3 length: 14 residues. Germline CDR1 SNHLY, CDR2 FYNNEI. The V and J ends lost 6 bases and 10 bases respectively, with 16 bases between them. This CDR3 is CASRTLTGGSPLHF. In nucleotides, the CDR3 is TGTGCCAGCAGGACTTTGACAGGCGGATCACCCCTCCACTTT.

The chain couples TRBV7-2 to TRBJ1-3; a possible D gene is TRBD1 (5 bases). The V gene lost 1 base and the J gene lost 3 bases, with 16 bases spanning the gap. The CDR3 contains 17 residues. Germline V gene data show CDR1 as SGHTA and CDR2 as FQGNSA. CDR3 coding DNA: TGTGCCAGCAGCTTAGTAGGACAAGGTTCCTTTGGAAACACCATATATTTT. The encoded protein is CASSLVGQGSFGNTIYF. The full variable domain, rest sourced from reference TRBV7-2 and TRBJ1-3, is GAGVSQSPSNKVTEKGKDVELRCDPISGHTALYWYRQSLGQGLEFLIYFQGNSAPDKSGLPSDRFSAERTGGSVSTLTIQRTQQEDSAVYLCASSLVGQGSFGNTIYFGEGSWLTVV.